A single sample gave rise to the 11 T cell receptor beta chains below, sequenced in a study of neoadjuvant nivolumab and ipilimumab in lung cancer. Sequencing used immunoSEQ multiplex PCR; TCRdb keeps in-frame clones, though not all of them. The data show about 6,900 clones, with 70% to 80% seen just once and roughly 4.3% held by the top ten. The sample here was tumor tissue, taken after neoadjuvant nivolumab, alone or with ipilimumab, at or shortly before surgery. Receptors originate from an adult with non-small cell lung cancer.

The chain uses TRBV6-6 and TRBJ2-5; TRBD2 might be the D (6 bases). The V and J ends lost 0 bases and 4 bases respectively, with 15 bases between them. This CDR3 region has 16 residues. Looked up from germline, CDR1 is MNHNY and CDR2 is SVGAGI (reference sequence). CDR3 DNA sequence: TGTGCCAGCAGTTACTCGTACCCGGGAGCGGGAGAGACCCAGTACTTC. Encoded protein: CASSYSYPGAGETQYF.

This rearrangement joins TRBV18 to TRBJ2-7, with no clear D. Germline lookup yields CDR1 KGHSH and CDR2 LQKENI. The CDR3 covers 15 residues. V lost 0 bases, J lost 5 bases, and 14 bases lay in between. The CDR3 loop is CASSPPTGARNEQYF. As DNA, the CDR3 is TGTGCCAGCTCACCACCGACCGGAGCAAGGAACGAGCAGTACTTC.

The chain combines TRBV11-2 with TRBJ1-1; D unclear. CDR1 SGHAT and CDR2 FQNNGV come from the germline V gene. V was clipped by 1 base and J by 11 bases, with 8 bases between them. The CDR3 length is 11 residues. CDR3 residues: CASSLGGRAFF. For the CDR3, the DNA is TGTGCCAGCAGCTTAGGGGGTCGGGCTTTCTTT.

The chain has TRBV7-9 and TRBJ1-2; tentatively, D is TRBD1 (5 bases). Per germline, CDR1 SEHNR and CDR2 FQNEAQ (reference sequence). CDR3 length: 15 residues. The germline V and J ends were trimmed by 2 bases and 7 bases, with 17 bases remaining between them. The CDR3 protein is CASSLQTGTRGGYTF. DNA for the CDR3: TGTGCCAGCAGCTTACAAACGGGGACGCGGGGTGGCTACACCTTC.

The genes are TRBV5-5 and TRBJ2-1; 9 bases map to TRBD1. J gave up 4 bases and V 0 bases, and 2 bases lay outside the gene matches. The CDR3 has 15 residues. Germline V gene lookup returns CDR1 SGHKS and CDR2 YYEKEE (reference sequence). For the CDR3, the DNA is TGTGCCAGCAGCTTGGTGGGACAGGGATACAATGAGCAGTTCTTC. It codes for CASSLVGQGYNEQFF. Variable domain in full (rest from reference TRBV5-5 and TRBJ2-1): DAGVTQSPTHLIKTRGQQVTLRCSPISGHKSVSWYQQVLGQGPQFIFQYYEKEERGRGNFPDRFSARQFPNYSSELNVNALLLGDSALYLCASSLVGQGYNEQFFGPGTRLTVL.

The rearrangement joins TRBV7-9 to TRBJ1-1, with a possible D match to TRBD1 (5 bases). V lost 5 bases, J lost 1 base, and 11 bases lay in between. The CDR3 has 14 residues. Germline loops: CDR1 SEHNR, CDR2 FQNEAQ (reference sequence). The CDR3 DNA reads TGTGCCAGCAGCGCCCGTGGACAGAACACTGAAGCTTTCTTT. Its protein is CASSARGQNTEAFF.

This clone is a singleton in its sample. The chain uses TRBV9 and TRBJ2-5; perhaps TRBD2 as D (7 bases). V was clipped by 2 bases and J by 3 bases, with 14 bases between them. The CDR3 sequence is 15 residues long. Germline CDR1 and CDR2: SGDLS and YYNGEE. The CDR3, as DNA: TGTGCCAGCAGCGTCAGCGGGACACCAAAAGAGACCCAGTACTTC. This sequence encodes CASSVSGTPKETQYF.

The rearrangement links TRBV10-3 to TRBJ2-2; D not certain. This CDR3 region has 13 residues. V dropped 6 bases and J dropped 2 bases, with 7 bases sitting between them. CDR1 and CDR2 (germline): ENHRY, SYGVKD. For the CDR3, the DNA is TGTGCCATCAGGCCTGGAAACACCGGGGAGCTGTTTTTT. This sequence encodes CAIRPGNTGELFF.

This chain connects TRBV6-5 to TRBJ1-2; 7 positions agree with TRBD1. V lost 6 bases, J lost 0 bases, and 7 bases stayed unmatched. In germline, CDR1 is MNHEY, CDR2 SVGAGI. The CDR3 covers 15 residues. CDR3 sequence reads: CASSSPGTANYGYTF. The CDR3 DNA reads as TGTGCCAGCAGCTCCCCGGGGACAGCTAACTATGGCTACACCTTC.

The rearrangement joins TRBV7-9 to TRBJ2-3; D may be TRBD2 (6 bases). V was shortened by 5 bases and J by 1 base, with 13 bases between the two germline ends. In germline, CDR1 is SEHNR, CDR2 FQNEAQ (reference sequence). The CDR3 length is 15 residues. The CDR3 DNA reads TGTGCCAGCAGCCCGGCGGGATCCGGCACAGATACGCAGTATTTT. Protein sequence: CASSPAGSGTDTQYF.

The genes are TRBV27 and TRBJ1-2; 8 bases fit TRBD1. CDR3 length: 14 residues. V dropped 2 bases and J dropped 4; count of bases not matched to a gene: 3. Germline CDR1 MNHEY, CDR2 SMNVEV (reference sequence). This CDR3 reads CASSLAGGSYGYTF. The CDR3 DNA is TGTGCCAGCAGTTTAGCAGGGGGCAGCTATGGCTACACCTTC.